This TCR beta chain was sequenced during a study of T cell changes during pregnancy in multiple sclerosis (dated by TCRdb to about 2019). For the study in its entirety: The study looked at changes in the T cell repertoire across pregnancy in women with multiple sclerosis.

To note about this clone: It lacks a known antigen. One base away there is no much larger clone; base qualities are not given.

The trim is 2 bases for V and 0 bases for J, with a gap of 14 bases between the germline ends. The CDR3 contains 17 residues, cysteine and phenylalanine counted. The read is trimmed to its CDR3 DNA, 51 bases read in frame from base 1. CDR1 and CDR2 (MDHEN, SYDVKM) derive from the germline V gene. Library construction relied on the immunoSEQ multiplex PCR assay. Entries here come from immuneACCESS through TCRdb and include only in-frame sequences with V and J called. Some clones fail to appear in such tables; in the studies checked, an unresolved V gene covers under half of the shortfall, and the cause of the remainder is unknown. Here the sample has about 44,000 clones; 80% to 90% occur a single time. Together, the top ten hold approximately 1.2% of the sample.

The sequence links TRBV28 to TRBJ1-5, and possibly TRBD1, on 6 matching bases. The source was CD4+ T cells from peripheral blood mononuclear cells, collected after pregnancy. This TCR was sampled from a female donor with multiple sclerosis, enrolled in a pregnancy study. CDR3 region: CASSLVMDSLSNQPQHF. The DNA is TGTGCCAGCAGTTTAGTGATGGACAGTCTTAGCAATCAGCCCCAGCATTTT.